Shown below are 23 T cell receptor beta chains from a single sample sequenced in a study of T cell responses to AZD1222 COVID-19 vaccine. Assay used: immunoSEQ multiplex PCR; TCRdb lists only in-frame clones, some missing. The repertoire holds roughly 30,000 clones, with around 78% as singletons. The sample here was peripheral blood, taken 28 days after the second AZD1222 dose. Receptors were obtained from an adult who received the AZD1222 COVID-19 vaccine.

The chain links TRBV27 to TRBJ2-5; 8 bases are shared with TRBD1. The CDR3 covers 18 residues. Germline V CDR1 and CDR2: MNHEY, SMNVEV (reference sequence). The trim removed 5 bases at V and 2 bases at J, leaving 16 bases unmatched. The CDR3: CASSPLRQGLIGQETQYF. CDR3 in DNA: TGTGCCAGCAGTCCCCTCCGACAGGGGTTAATCGGGCAAGAGACCCAGTACTTC.

The chain couples TRBV3-1 (or the pseudogene TRBV3-2) to TRBJ2-3; D is possibly TRBD1 (5 bases). V lost 8 bases, J lost 4 bases, and 19 bases lay in between. Germline CDR1 LGHDT, CDR2 YNNKEL (reference sequence). The CDR3 totals 15 residues. The CDR3 reads CASGQTGQQSDTQYF. CDR3 in DNA: TGTGCCAGCGGACAAACGGGCCAACAGTCAGATACGCAGTATTTT.

This sequence joins TRBV18 and TRBJ1-1; no reliable D call. The CDR3 spans 14 residues. Germline lookup yields CDR1 KGHSH and CDR2 LQKENI. Trimming took 5 bases from V and 8 from J, leaving 18 bases between them. The CDR3 DNA reads as TGTGCCAGCTCAGGGAGGGTCGAAGGTCCCGAAGCTTTCTTT. Its protein product is CASSGRVEGPEAFF.

CDR3 region: CASRLRQATNPYGYTF. The CDR3 DNA is TGCGCCAGCAGGTTAAGACAGGCAACTAACCCCTATGGCTACACCTTC. The chain uses TRBV4-1 and TRBJ1-2, with D perhaps matching TRBD1 (6 bases). V shed 6 bases and J shed 4 bases, with 21 bases lying between them. Germline lookup yields CDR1 MGHRA and CDR2 YSYEKL. This CDR3 has 16 residues.

V is TRBV6-2 or TRBV6-3 and J is TRBJ1-2; a possible D gene is TRBD1 (5 bases). Trimming left V 2 bases short and J 0 bases short, with 10 bases between. The germline V gene encodes CDR1 MNHEY and CDR2 SVGEGT. The CDR3 loop spans 15 amino acids. Here the CDR3 reads CASSYQQDTNYGYTF. CDR3 coding DNA: TGTGCCAGCAGTTACCAACAGGACACTAACTATGGCTACACCTTC.

The gene calls are TRBV6-6 and TRBJ2-5, with 9 bases that match TRBD1. CDR1 and CDR2 from the germline V gene are MNHNY and SVGAGI (reference sequence). With V trimmed by 5 bases and J by 6 bases, 4 bases remained unmatched. The CDR3 is 13 residues long. This chain's CDR3 is CASSPGQGKTQYF. Written as DNA, the CDR3 is TGTGCCAGCAGTCCGGGACAGGGAAAGACCCAGTACTTC.

This clone appeared once. This chain uses TRBV6-1 with TRBJ1-5; 8 bases are a match to TRBD1. V lost 4 bases to trimming and J lost 5 bases; unmatched junction nucleotides: 7. The CDR3 has 15 amino acids. From germline, CDR1 is MNHNS and CDR2 SASEGT. CDR3 DNA sequence: TGTGCCAGCAGTGTCGACAGGGGAGTGGATCAGCCCCAGCATTTT. It translates to CASSVDRGVDQPQHF.

The V call is TRBV5-4, the J call TRBJ2-3, with D possibly being TRBD1 or TRBD2 (7 bases each). The CDR3 extends over 14 amino acids. Trimming removed 0 bases from V and 8 bases from J, with 13 bases in between. In germline, CDR1 is SGHNT, CDR2 YYREEE (reference sequence). The CDR3 sequence: CASSLGTGEGTQYF. Written as DNA, the CDR3 is TGTGCCAGCAGCTTGGGTACAGGGGAGGGTACGCAGTATTTT. The full variable domain, completed using reference TRBV5-4 and TRBJ2-3, is ETGVTQSPTHLIKTRGQQVTLRCSSQSGHNTVSWYQQALGQGPQFIFQYYREEENGRGNFPPRFSGLQFPNYSSELNVNALELDDSALYLCASSLGTGEGTQYFGPGTRLTVL.

The gene calls are TRBV7-9 and TRBJ1-6; 7 bases line up with TRBD1. The J segment lost 5 bases and the V segment lost 0 bases, leaving 4 bases of the junction unmatched. Germline CDR1 and CDR2: SEHNR and FQNEAQ (reference sequence). The CDR3 has 16 residues. CDR3 nucleotides: TGTGCCAGCAGCTTAGCGAGAGGGGGCCATAATTCACCCCTCCACTTT. It specifies CASSLARGGHNSPLHF.

V usage is TRBV27 and J usage is TRBJ2-2, with 8 bases fitting TRBD1. The CDR3 has 15 residues. J was trimmed by 3 bases and V by 5 bases; bases with no gene match: 5. CDR1 is MNHEY, CDR2 SMNVEV, per germline (reference sequence). For the CDR3, the DNA is TGTGCCAGCAGTCCCGACAGGGGAGACACCGGGGAGCTGTTTTTT. This sequence encodes CASSPDRGDTGELFF.

The chain is built from TRBV19 and TRBJ2-1; maybe TRBD2 (6 bases). The CDR3 totals 15 residues. V was trimmed by 6 bases and J by 2 bases, leaving 14 bases between them. Germline V CDR1 and CDR2: LNHDA, SQIVND (reference sequence). Here the CDR3 reads CASSMSGPPYNEQFF. CDR3 DNA: TGTGCCAGTAGCATGAGCGGGCCGCCCTACAATGAGCAGTTCTTC.

The V call is TRBV5-1, the J call TRBJ1-5, with D possibly being TRBD1 (6 bases). The V gene lost 4 bases and the J gene lost 6 bases, with 23 bases spanning the gap. The CDR3 covers 17 residues. The germline gives CDR1 SGHRS, CDR2 YFSETQ. CDR3: CASSLNPSGEGGQPQHF. Written as DNA, the CDR3 is TGCGCCAGCAGCCTAAACCCCTCGGGGGAGGGGGGTCAGCCCCAGCATTTT. The variable domain in full, with the rest retrieved from reference TRBV5-1 and TRBJ1-5, is KAGVTQTPRYLIKTRGQQVTLSCSPISGHRSVSWYQQTPGQGLQFLFEYFSETQRNKGNFPGRFSGRQFSNSRSEMNVSTLELGDSALYLCASSLNPSGEGGQPQHFGDGTRLSIL.

This clone occurred a few times. The genes are TRBV2 and TRBJ1-2; 9 nucleotides line up with TRBD1. CDR3 size: 14 residues. The germline V gene encodes CDR1 SNHLY and CDR2 FYNNEI. V shed 3 bases and J 5 bases; nucleotides not matched to a gene: 4. As DNA, the CDR3 is TGTGCCAGCAGTGACACAGGGGGCCTTTATGGCTACACCTTC. Encoded protein: CASSDTGGLYGYTF. Full variable domain (outside the CDR3, taken from reference TRBV2 and TRBJ1-2): EPEVTQTPSHQVTQMGQEVILRCVPISNHLYFYWYRQILGQKVEFLVSFYNNEISEKSEIFDDQFSVERPDGSNFTLKIRSTKLEDSAMYFCASSDTGGLYGYTFGSGTRLTVV.

This chain joins TRBV5-8 and TRBJ2-1; perhaps TRBD1 as D (6 bases). The CDR3 is made up of 15 amino acids. Germline V gives CDR1 SGHTS, CDR2 YDEGEE. The ends were cut back, 5 bases at V and 2 bases at J, with 14 bases in the middle. The CDR3 spells CASRLAQGAYNEQFF. CDR3 DNA: TGTGCCAGCAGACTCGCACAGGGTGCCTACAATGAGCAGTTCTTC. Full variable domain (outside the CDR3, taken from reference TRBV5-8 and TRBJ2-1): EAGVTQSPTHLIKTRGQQATLRCSPISGHTSVYWYQQALGLGLQFLLWYDEGEERNRGNFPPRFSGRQFPNYSSELNVNALELEDSALYLCASRLAQGAYNEQFFGPGTRLTVL.

The chain couples TRBV11-1 to TRBJ1-1; the D gene is possibly TRBD1 (5 bases). With 7 bases removed from V and 6 bases from J, the gap between germline ends came to 18 bases. CDR3 length: 14 residues. The V gene's germline CDR1 is SGHAT and CDR2 FQDESV (reference sequence). In DNA form, the CDR3 reads TGTGCCAGCATTTCCGGGGCACCCACCGCTGAAGCTTTCTTT. Protein: CASISGAPTAEAFF. Complete variable domain (other parts from reference TRBV11-1 and TRBJ1-1): EAEVAQSPRYKITEKSQAVAFWCDPISGHATLYWYRQILGQGPELLVQFQDESVVDDSQLPKDRFSAERLKGVDSTLKIQPAELGDSAMYLCASISGAPTAEAFFGQGTRLTVV.

This clone has just a few counts. The chain uses TRBV27 and TRBJ2-1; 13 bases are shared with TRBD2. V was clipped by 5 bases and J by 4 bases; unmatched bases: 2. Germline V gene lookup returns CDR1 MNHEY and CDR2 SMNVEV (reference sequence). The CDR3 runs to 15 residues. The CDR3 is CASSPTSGRYNEQFF. CDR3 DNA sequence: TGTGCCAGCAGTCCGACTAGCGGGAGGTACAATGAGCAGTTCTTC.

V and J are TRBV19 and TRBJ1-2; TRBD1 aligns across 7 bases. Germline values: CDR1 LNHDA, CDR2 SQIVND (reference sequence). CDR3 length equals 13 residues. J was trimmed by 5 bases and V by 6 bases; bases with no gene match: 6. The CDR3 here is CASRTGTVYGYTF. DNA for the CDR3: TGTGCCAGTAGAACCGGGACAGTATATGGCTACACCTTC. Full variable domain (rest looked up from reference TRBV19 and TRBJ1-2): DGGITQSPKYLFRKEGQNVTLSCEQNLNHDAMYWYRQDPGQGLRLIYYSQIVNDFQKGDIAEGYSVSREKKESFPLTVTSAQKNPTAFYLCASRTGTVYGYTFGSGTRLTVV.

This chain uses TRBV30 with TRBJ1-4; no clear D gene. The CDR3 extends over 16 amino acids. The germline gives CDR1 GTSNPN, CDR2 SVGIG (reference sequence). Trimming removed 0 bases from V and 4 bases from J, with 15 bases in between. The CDR3 region is CAWSVSRVRGNEKLFF. The CDR3 region has the DNA TGTGCCTGGAGTGTATCAAGGGTTCGTGGTAATGAAAAACTGTTTTTT.

The chain combines TRBV3-1 (or the pseudogene TRBV3-2) with TRBJ1-6; D gene uncertain. CDR3 length equals 13 residues. V shed 3 bases and J shed 17 bases, with 17 bases lying between them. Germline V gives CDR1 LGHDT, CDR2 YNNKEL (reference sequence). CDR3 region: CASSHSEKGRVHF. The CDR3 DNA reads as TGTGCCAGCAGCCATTCCGAGAAAGGACGTGTCCACTTT.

The chain has TRBV3-1 (or the pseudogene TRBV3-2) and TRBJ2-3, with TRBD2 identical over 9 bases. CDR1 is LGHDT and CDR2 is YNNKEL in the germline V gene (reference sequence). This CDR3 spans 14 amino acids. The V and J ends lost 3 bases and 4 bases, in that order; junction bases with no gene match: 2. Here the CDR3 reads CASSHSGSPDTQYF. DNA of the CDR3: TGTGCCAGCAGCCATAGCGGGAGCCCAGATACGCAGTATTTT.

The chain uses TRBV7-2 and TRBJ1-6; no clear D. The germline V and J ends were trimmed by 6 bases and 6 bases, with 6 bases remaining between them. Germline V lookup: CDR1 SGHTA, CDR2 FQGNSA. The CDR3 has 12 residues. The DNA of the CDR3 is TGTGCCAGCAGTCATGCTAATTCACCCCTCCACTTT. This sequence encodes CASSHANSPLHF.

The chain carries TRBV7-8 and TRBJ2-1, with D possibly TRBD1 on 5 matching bases. The germline V gene has CDR1 SGHVS and CDR2 FQNEAQ. The CDR3 spans 13 residues. The V gene lost 5 bases and the J gene lost 4 bases, with 9 bases spanning the gap. The CDR3 bases are TGTGCCAGCAGCCCCCAGGGTTACAATGAGCAGTTCTTC. Protein product: CASSPQGYNEQFF.

The rearrangement uses TRBV27 and TRBJ1-1; TRBD1 matches 11 bases. Germline V gene sequence: CDR1 MNHEY, CDR2 SMNVEV (reference sequence). The CDR3 sequence is 15 residues long. After removal of 4 bases from V and 5 bases from J, the junction contained 6 bases not matched to a gene. CDR3 nucleotides: TGTGCCAGCAGTTGGGACAGGGGGGTTGGGACTGAAGCTTTCTTT. Its translation is CASSWDRGVGTEAFF.